This T cell receptor beta chain was identified during a study of cytomegalovirus exposure and HLA in healthy donors. Study-wide context: A prior analysis found about 110 million unique TCR beta sequences from approximately 190 million T cells. Study-wide points: The study reported that TCR beta sequences accurately predicted HLA-A and HLA-B alleles in most subjects. CMV serostatus was the sole immune exposure information available.

This CDR3 is 14 amino acids long. CDR1 is SGHAT, CDR2 FQNNGV, per germline. Trimming stripped 3 bases from V and 2 bases from J, with 7 bases between. A remark on this clone: The antigen is not known.

Researchers ran the PCR with 60 Vbeta and 13 Jbeta primers. Some clones are missing from TCRdb's copy, which holds only in-frame ones; the method was immunoSEQ multiplex PCR. The sample's table shows about 130,000 clones. The TCR sequence derives from a woman aged 40 to 50 in good health and CMV-seropositive. Source material: PBMCs. The chain combines TRBV11-2 with TRBJ1-4; D might be TRBD1 (6 bases). The DNA of the CDR3 is TGTGCCAGCAGCTTGGACAGCACTAATGAAAAACTGTTTTTT. It encodes CASSLDSTNEKLFF.